This TCR beta chain was obtained from a study of T cell clonality in common variable immunodeficiency. Regarding the study as a whole: Fewer TCRbeta clones were shared among CVID subjects than controls. Reportedly, TCR beta sequences from common variable immunodeficiency showed fewer deletions and N-nucleotide insertions.

TCRdb's table, derived via immunoSEQ multiplex PCR, lists solely in-frame clones and lacks some. The sample offers approximately 45,000 clones and no singletons, the top ten holding about 1.9%. This clone was recorded at least ten times. Antigen: not known. Germline is not matched at one junction end, which may reflect a read error. The CDR3 end is not reached by the read, which stops 3 residues before it; the germline J gene fills it in. This CDR3 is built from 15 residues. The germline CDR1 and CDR2 sequences are SSHAT and FNYEAQ (reference sequence). Both groups were predominantly of Caucasian heritage.

The rearrangement uses TRBV7-7 and TRBJ2-1, with 10 bases fitting TRBD1. Sequencing was done on a sample of peripheral blood mononuclear cells. This receptor was taken from a person between 18 and 69 years old in good health. CDR3 DNA, as far as it was read: TGTGCTAGCAGCCCTTCCGGGACAGGGGTCGGTGAG. Translated: CASSPSGTGVGE. The whole CDR3 is CASSPSGTGVGEQFF.